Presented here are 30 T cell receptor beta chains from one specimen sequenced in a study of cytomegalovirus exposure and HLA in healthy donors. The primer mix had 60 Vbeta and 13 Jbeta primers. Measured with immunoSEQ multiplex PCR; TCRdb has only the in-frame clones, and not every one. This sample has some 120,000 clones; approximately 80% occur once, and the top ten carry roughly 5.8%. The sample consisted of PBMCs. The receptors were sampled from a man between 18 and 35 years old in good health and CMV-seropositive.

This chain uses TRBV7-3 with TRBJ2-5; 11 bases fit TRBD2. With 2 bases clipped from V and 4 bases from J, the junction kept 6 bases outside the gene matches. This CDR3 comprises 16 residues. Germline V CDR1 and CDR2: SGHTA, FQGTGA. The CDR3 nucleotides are TGTGCCAGCAGCTTACTTAGTCTAGCGGGAGGAGAGACCCAGTACTTC. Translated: CASSLLSLAGGETQYF.

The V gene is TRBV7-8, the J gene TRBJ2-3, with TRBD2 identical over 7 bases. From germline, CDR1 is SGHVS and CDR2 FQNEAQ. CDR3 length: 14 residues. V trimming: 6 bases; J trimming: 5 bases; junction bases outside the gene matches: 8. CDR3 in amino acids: CASRMGGGIDTQYF. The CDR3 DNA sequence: TGTGCCAGCAGAATGGGGGGAGGGATAGATACGCAGTATTTT.

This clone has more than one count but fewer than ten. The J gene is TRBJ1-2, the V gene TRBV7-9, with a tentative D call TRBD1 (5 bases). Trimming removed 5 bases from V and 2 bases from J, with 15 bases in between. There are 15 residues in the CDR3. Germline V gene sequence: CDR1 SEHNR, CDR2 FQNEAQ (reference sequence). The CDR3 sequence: CASSPTQGGNYGYTF. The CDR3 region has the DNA TGTGCCAGCAGCCCCACGCAGGGTGGGAACTATGGCTACACCTTC. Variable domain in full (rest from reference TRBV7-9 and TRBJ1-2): DTGVSQNPRHKITKRGQNVTFRCDPISEHNRLYWYRQTLGQGPEFLTYFQNEAQLEKSRLLSDRFSAERPKGSFSTLEIQRTEQGDSAMYLCASSPTQGGNYGYTFGSGTRLTVV.

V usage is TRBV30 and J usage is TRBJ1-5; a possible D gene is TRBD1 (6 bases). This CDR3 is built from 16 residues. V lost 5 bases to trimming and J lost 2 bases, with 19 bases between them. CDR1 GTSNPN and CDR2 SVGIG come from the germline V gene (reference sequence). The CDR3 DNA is TGTGCCTGGGCCATAGGGGGAAATTCGGGCAATCAGCCCCAGCATTTT. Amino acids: CAWAIGGNSGNQPQHF.

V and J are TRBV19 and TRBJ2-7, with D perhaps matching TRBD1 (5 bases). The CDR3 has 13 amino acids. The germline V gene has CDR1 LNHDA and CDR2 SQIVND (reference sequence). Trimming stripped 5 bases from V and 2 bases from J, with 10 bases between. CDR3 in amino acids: CASSHQGPYEQYF. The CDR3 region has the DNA TGTGCCAGTAGTCATCAGGGCCCCTACGAGCAGTACTTC.

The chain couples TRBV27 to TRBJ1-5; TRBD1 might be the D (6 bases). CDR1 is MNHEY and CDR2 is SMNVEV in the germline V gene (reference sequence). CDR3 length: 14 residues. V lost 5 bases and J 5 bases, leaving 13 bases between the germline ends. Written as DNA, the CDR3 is TGTGCCAGCAGTATTTGGGGGGGCGATCAGCCCCAGCATTTT. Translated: CASSIWGGDQPQHF.

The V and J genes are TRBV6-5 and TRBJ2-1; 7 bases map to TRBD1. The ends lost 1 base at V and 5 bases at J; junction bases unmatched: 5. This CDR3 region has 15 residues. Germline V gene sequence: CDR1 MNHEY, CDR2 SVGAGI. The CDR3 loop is CASSYLQGKDNEQFF. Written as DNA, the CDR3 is TGTGCCAGCAGTTACTTACAGGGGAAGGACAATGAGCAGTTCTTC.

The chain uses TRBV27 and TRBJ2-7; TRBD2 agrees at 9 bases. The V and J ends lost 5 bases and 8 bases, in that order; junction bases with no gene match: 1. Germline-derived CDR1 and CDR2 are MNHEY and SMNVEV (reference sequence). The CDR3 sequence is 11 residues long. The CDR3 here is CASSGTSKQYF. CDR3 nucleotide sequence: TGTGCCAGCAGTGGGACTAGCAAGCAGTACTTC.

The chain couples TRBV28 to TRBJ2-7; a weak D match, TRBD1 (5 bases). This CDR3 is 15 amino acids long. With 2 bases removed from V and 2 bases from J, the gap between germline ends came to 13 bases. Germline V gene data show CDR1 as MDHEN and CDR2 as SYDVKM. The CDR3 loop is CASSLTGQGTYEQYF. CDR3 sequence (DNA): TGTGCCAGCAGTTTAACCGGCCAGGGAACCTACGAGCAGTACTTC.

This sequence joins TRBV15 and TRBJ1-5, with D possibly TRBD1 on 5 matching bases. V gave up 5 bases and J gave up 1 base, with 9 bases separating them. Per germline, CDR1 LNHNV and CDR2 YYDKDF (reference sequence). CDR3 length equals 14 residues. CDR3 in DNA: TGTGCCACCAGCGACCGGACAAGCAATCAGCCCCAGCATTTT. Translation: CATSDRTSNQPQHF.

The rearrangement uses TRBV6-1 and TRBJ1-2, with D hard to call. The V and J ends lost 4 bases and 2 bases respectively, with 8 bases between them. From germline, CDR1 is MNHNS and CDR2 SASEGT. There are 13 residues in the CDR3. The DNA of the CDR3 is TGTGCCAGCAGTGTTTACAGAAACTATGGCTACACCTTC. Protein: CASSVYRNYGYTF.

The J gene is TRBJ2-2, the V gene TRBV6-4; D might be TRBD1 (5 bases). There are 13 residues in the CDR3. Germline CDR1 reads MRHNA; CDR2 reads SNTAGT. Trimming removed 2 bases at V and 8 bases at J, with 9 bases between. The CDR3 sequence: CASSDAPGGELFF. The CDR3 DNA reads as TGTGCCAGCAGTGACGCCCCAGGGGGGGAGCTGTTTTTT.

Here the CDR3 DNA reads TGTGCCACCAGCAGGGTAGCGGATTCCACAGATACGCAGTATTTT. Amino acids: CATSRVADSTDTQYF. The chain employs TRBV15 and TRBJ2-3; possible D gene TRBD2, 6 bases. The germline gives CDR1 LNHNV, CDR2 YYDKDF (reference sequence). The germline V and J ends were trimmed by 3 bases and 2 bases, with 12 bases remaining between them. The CDR3 runs 15 residues. The whole variable domain, filled in from reference TRBV15 and TRBJ2-3, reads DAMVIQNPRYQVTQFGKPVTLSCSQTLNHNVMYWYQQKSSQAPKLLFHYYDKDFNNEADTPDNFQSRRPNTSFCFLDIRSPGLGDTAMYLCATSRVADSTDTQYFGPGTRLTVL.

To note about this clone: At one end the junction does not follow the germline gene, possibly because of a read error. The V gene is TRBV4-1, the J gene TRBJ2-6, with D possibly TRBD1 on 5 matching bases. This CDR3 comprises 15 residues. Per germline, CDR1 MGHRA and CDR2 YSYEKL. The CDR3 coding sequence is TGCGCCAGCAGCCCACGGACCTCTGGGGCCAACGGCCTGACTTTC. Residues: CASSPRTSGANGLTF.

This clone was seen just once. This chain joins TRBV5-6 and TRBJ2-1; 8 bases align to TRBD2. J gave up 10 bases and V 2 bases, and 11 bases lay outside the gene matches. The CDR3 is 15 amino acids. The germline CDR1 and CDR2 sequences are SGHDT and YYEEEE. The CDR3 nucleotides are TGTGCCAGCAGCTTCGGACTAGCCGGCCTTGTCGAGCAGTTCTTC. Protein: CASSFGLAGLVEQFF. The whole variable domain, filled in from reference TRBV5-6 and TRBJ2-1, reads DAGVTQSPTHLIKTRGQQVTLRCSPKSGHDTVSWYQQALGQGPQFIFQYYEEEERQRGNFPDRFSGHQFPNYSSELNVNALLLGDSALYLCASSFGLAGLVEQFFGPGTRLTVL.

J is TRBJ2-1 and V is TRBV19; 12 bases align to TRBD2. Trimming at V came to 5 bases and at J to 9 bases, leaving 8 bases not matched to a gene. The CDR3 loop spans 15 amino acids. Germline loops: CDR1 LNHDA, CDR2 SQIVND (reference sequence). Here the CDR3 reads CASSSRTSGMSEQFF. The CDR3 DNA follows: TGTGCCAGTAGTTCCCGGACTAGCGGGATGTCTGAGCAGTTCTTC. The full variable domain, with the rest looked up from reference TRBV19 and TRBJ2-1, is DGGITQSPKYLFRKEGQNVTLSCEQNLNHDAMYWYRQDPGQGLRLIYYSQIVNDFQKGDIAEGYSVSREKKESFPLTVTSAQKNPTAFYLCASSSRTSGMSEQFFGPGTRLTVL.

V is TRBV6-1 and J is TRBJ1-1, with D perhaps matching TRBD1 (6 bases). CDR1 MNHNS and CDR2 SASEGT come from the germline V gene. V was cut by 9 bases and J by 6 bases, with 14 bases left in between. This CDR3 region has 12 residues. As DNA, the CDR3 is TGTGCCAGTGAGGAAGCAGGGGCTGAAGCTTTCTTT. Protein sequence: CASEEAGAEAFF.

The CDR3 DNA sequence: TGCGCCAGCAGCCCCGGGGGAAGGAATGAGCAGTTCTTC. Translation gives CASSPGGRNEQFF. The J gene is TRBJ2-1, the V gene TRBV5-1; weak D call: TRBD2 (6 bases). This CDR3 region has 13 residues. Trimming pared 4 bases from V and 7 bases from J, leaving 12 bases between. Germline CDR1 reads SGHRS; CDR2 reads YFSETQ.

CDR3: CASSVTQGASYNEQFF. Written as DNA, the CDR3 is TGTGCCAGCAGCGTTACCCAGGGGGCATCCTACAATGAGCAGTTCTTC. V gene TRBV9 combines with J gene TRBJ2-1; 8 bases align to TRBD1. The J segment lost 1 base and the V segment lost 2 bases, leaving 5 bases of the junction unmatched. Germline V gives CDR1 SGDLS, CDR2 YYNGEE. The CDR3 sequence is 16 residues long.

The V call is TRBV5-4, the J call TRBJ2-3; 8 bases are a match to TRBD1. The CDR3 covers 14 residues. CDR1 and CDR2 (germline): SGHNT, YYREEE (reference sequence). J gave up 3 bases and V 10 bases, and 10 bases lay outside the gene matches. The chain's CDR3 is CAYGQDRVTDTQYF. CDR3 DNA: TGTGCCTACGGACAGGACAGGGTAACAGATACGCAGTATTTT.

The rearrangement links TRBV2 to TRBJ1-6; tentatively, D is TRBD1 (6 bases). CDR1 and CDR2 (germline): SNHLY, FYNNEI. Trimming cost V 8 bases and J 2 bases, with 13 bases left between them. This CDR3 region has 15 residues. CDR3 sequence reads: CASWNRETYNSPLHF. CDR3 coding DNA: TGTGCCAGCTGGAACAGGGAGACCTATAATTCACCCCTCCACTTT.

The CDR3, as DNA: TGTGCCAGCAGCCGAGACAGCTATGGCTACACCTTC. It codes for CASSRDSYGYTF. This chain connects TRBV14 to TRBJ1-2; possible D gene TRBD1, 5 bases. Deletions cut 4 bases from V and 4 bases from J, with 7 bases between. CDR3 length equals 12 residues. Germline V CDR1 and CDR2: SGHDN, FVKESK.

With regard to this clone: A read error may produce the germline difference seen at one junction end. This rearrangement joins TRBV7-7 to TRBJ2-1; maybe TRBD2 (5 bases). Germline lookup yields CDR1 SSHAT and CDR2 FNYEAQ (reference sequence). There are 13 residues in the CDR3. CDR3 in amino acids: CASSLDSGNEQFF. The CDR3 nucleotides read TGTGCTAGCAGCTTAGATTCGGGGAATGAGCAGTTCTTC. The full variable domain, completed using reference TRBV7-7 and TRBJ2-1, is GAGVSQSPRYKVTKRGQDVTLRCDPISSHATLYWYQQALGQGPEFLTYFNYEAQPDKSGLPSDRFSAERPEGSISTLTIQRTEQRDSAMYRCASSLDSGNEQFFGPGTRLTVL.

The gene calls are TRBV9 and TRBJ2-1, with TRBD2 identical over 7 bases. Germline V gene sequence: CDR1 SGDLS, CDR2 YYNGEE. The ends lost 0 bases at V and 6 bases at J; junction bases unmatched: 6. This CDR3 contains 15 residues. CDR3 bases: TGTGCCAGCAGCGTAGCTAGCGGAAGCAGCAATGAGCAGTTCTTC. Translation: CASSVASGSSNEQFF.

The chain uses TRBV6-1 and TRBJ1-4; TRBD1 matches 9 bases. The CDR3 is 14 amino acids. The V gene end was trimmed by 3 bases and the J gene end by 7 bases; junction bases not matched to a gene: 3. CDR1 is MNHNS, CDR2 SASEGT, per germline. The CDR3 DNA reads TGTGCCAGCAGTGAGGGGACAGGGCGTGAAAAACTGTTTTTT. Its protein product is CASSEGTGREKLFF.

CDR3 sequence: CASSPPDRSSYEQYF. The CDR3 nucleotides are TGTGCCAGCAGTCCGCCCGACCGGAGCTCCTACGAGCAGTACTTC. This chain joins TRBV7-9 and TRBJ2-7; D remains ambiguous. The CDR3 covers 15 residues. Germline CDR1 and CDR2: SEHNR and FQNEAQ (reference sequence). The germline V and J ends were trimmed by 6 bases and 0 bases, with 15 bases remaining between them.

The CDR3 here is CAISEDIRSTDTQYF. The CDR3 DNA sequence: TGTGCCATCAGTGAAGACATCCGTAGCACAGATACGCAGTATTTT. The chain couples TRBV10-3 to TRBJ2-3; no clear D. Trimming cost V 3 bases and J 0 bases, with 10 bases left between them. The CDR3 runs to 15 residues. The V gene's germline CDR1 is ENHRY and CDR2 SYGVKD.

For the CDR3, the DNA is TGTGCCAGCAGGGACAGCAGCTCCTACAATGAGCAGTTCTTC. As protein: CASRDSSSYNEQFF. The J gene is TRBJ2-1, the V gene TRBV11-2; D is possibly TRBD1 (6 bases). CDR1 and CDR2 (germline): SGHAT, FQNNGV. V was shortened by 6 bases and J by 0 bases, with 9 bases between the two germline ends. The CDR3 loop spans 14 amino acids.

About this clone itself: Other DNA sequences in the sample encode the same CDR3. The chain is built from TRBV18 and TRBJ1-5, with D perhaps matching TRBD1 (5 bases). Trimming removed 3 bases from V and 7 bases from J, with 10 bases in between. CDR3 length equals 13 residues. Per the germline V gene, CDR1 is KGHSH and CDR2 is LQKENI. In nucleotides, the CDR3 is TGTGCCAGCTCACCGGGGGGTGGGCAGCCCCAGCATTTT. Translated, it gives CASSPGGGQPQHF.

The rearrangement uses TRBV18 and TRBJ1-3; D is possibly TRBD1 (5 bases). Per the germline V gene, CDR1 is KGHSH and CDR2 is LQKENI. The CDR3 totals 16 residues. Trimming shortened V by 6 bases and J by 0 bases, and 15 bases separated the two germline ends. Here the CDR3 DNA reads TGTGCCAGCTCGCGGCAGGGTCCCGGCTCTGGAAACACCATATATTTT. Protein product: CASSRQGPGSGNTIYF.